The clone carrying this TCR beta chain was seen more than once but under ten times. Its antigen is not known. Semi-nested PCR with Nested Universal Primer A followed constant-region reverse priming of full-length variable regions. One entry per CDR3 protein, called by TCRdb with MiXCR from the 5' RACE reads. The sample lists approximately 6,300 distinct CDR3 sequences, under 75% occurring once. The memory fraction was CD4+CD45RO+CD25- cells. General study findings and limits: Tumor-infiltrating Treg TCR alpha and beta sequences overlapped most with tumor naive CD4+ T cells, then blood naive. Tumor memory CD4+ T cell TCR gene usage clustered with blood and lymph node memory CD4+ cells and lymph node naive CD4+ cells.

There are 15 residues in the CDR3. From germline, CDR1 is SGHTA and CDR2 FQGTGA. The sequence was obtained from a female donor with breast cancer. This sequence joins TRBV7-3 and TRBJ2-7, with TRBD2 matching over 12 bases. Sequences were obtained from memory CD4+ T cells sorted from a lymph node. Subset of the sample: memory CD4+ T cells, CD4+CD45RO+CD25-. CDR3 bases: TGTGCAAGTCACCTCGGACTAGCGGGGCTATACGAGCAGTACTTC. This codes for CASHLGLAGLYEQYF.